The clone carrying this T cell receptor beta chain came up many times. This specimen comes from a study of CD8 T cells in ankylosing spondylitis. TCRdb used MiXCR to reprocess the 5' RACE reads, holding one entry per CDR3 protein. The sample records 200,000 to 250,000 distinct CDR3 sequences, 10% being singletons. Germline CDR1 SGHRS, CDR2 YFSETQ. The length of the CDR3 is 16 residues. Trimming removed 4 bases at V and 3 bases at J, with 16 bases between. The sequenced sample consisted of blood, either unsorted or a sorted T cell fraction (not recorded which). This receptor was taken from a male donor with ankylosing spondylitis or in good health (not recorded which). The chain employs TRBV5-1 and TRBJ1-4; a possible D gene is TRBD1 (5 bases). CDR3 residues: CASSMDQGTANEKLFF. The CDR3 DNA reads as TGCGCCAGCAGCATGGACCAGGGTACGGCTAATGAAAAACTGTTTTTT.